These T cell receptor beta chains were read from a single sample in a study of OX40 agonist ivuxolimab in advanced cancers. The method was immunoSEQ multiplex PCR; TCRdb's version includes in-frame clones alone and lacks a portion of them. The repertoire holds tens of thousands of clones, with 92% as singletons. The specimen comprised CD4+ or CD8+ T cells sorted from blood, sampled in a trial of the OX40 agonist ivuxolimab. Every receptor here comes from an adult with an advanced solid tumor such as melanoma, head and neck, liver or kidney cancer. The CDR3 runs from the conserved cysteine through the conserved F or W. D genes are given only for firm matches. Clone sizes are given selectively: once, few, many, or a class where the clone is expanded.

DNA: TGCAGCGCCGGGGAGGGGTGGGACGAGCAGTACTTC; CDR3: CSAGEGWDEQYF; size: once; J: TRBJ2-7; V: TRBV29-1; D: TRBD2
DNA: TGTGCCAGCAGATTCAACCGGGACGGCAATCAGCCCCAGCATTTT; CDR3: CASRFNRDGNQPQHF; size: -; J: TRBJ1-5; V: TRBV5-5; D: -
DNA: TGTGCCAGCAGCCCGGGACAGGGAGGTCAGCCCCAGCATTTT; CDR3: CASSPGQGGQPQHF; size: -; J: TRBJ1-5; V: TRBV14; D: TRBD1
DNA: TGTGCCAGCAGTGAAACAGGGAACTATGGCTACACCTTC; CDR3: CASSETGNYGYTF; size: -; J: TRBJ1-2; V: TRBV6-4; D: -
DNA: TGTGCCATCAGTGAAGTCTGGGACAGGGGGCCAAATAATTCACCCCTCCACTTT; CDR3: CAISEVWDRGPNNSPLHF; size: -; J: TRBJ1-6; V: TRBV10-3; D: TRBD1
DNA: TGTGCCAGCAGTTACGGTTATGGCTACACCTTC; CDR3: CASSYGYGYTF; size: -; J: TRBJ1-2; V: TRBV6-5; D: -
DNA: TGCGCCAGCAGCCAAGAAGGGCAGGGGGGGTACTCCTACGAGCAGTACTTC; CDR3: CASSQEGQGGYSYEQYF; size: -; J: TRBJ2-7; V: TRBV4-3; D: -
DNA: TGCGCCAGCAGCCGCGGGACGACTAGCTCCTACGAGCAGTACTTC; CDR3: CASSRGTTSSYEQYF; size: -; J: TRBJ2-7; V: TRBV4-1; D: -
DNA: TGTGCCAGCAGTCCACAGGGGAGCTATGGCTACACCTTC; CDR3: CASSPQGSYGYTF; size: -; J: TRBJ1-2; V: TRBV6-5; D: TRBD1
DNA: TGTGCCACCAGCAGAGATAGGAACTCCTACGAGCAGTACTTC; CDR3: CATSRDRNSYEQYF; size: -; J: TRBJ2-7; V: TRBV15; D: -
DNA: TGTGCCAGCAGTTCCTGGGACAGGGCTTACACTGAAGCTTTCTTT; CDR3: CASSSWDRAYTEAFF; size: few; J: TRBJ1-1; V: TRBV28; D: TRBD1
DNA: TGTGCCAGCAGTACGGGAGGGGGCACTGAAGCTTTCTTT; CDR3: CASSTGGGTEAFF; size: -; J: TRBJ1-1; V: TRBV6-1; D: -
DNA: TGTGCCAGCAGCTCATACAGGGGAACTAATGAAAAACTGTTTTTT; CDR3: CASSSYRGTNEKLFF; size: -; J: TRBJ1-4; V: TRBV14; D: TRBD1
DNA: TGTGCCAGCAGTGACTCAGCGGGGGGGCCAGATACGCAGTATTTT; CDR3: CASSDSAGGPDTQYF; size: -; J: TRBJ2-3; V: TRBV6-4; D: TRBD2
DNA: TGCAGCGTCGCCTACACAGGGCGAACTAACTATGGCTACACCTTC; CDR3: CSVAYTGRTNYGYTF; size: -; J: TRBJ1-2; V: TRBV29-1; D: -